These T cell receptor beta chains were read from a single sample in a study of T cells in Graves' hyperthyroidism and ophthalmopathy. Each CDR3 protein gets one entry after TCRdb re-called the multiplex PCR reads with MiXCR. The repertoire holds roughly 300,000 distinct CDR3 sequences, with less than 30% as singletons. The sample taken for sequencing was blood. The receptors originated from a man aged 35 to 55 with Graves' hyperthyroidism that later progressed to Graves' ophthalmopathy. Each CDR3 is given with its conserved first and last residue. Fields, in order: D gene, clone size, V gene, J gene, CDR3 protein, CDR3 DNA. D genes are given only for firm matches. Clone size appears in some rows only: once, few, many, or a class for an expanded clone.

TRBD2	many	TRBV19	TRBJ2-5	CASSTRDGRAGETQYF	TGTGCCAGTAGCACCAGAGACGGGAGGGCCGGGGAGACCCAGTACTTC
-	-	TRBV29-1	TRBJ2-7	CSVETPGYEQYF	TGCAGCGTTGAGACACCAGGCTACGAGCAGTACTTC
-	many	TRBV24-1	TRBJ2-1	CATSDFAQHEQFF	TGTGCCACCAGTGATTTTGCACAACATGAGCAGTTCTTC
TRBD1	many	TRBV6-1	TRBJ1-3	CASKLSGTGDGNTIYF	TGTGCCAGCAAATTATCCGGGACAGGAGATGGAAACACCATATATTTT
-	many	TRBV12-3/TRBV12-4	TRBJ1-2	CASSYLRAGYGYTF	TGTGCCAGCAGTTACTTAAGGGCCGGTTATGGCTACACCTTC
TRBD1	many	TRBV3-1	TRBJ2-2	CASSQDGTGNTGELFF	TGTGCCAGCAGCCAAGACGGGACAGGGAACACCGGGGAGCTGTTTTTT
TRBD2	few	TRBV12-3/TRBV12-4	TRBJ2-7	CASTRASGKEQYF	TGTGCCAGCACCCGAGCTAGCGGGAAGGAGCAGTACTTC
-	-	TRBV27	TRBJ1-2	CASSLRPDGHGYGYTF	TGTGCCAGCAGTTTACGCCCCGATGGACACGGCTATGGCTACACCTTC
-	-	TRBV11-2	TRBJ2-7	CASSLRSAYEQYF	TGTGCCAGCAGCTTGAGATCGGCGTACGAGCAGTACTTC
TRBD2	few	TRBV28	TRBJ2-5	CASSFLAAPGLASETQYF	TGTGCCAGCAGTTTCCTCGCGGCACCGGGACTAGCTTCCGAGACCCAGTACTTC
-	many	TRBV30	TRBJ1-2	CAWSVQARGYTF	TGTGCCTGGAGTGTACAGGCTCGGGGCTACACCTTC
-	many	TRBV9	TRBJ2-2	CASSVVGRVEHTGELFF	TGTGCCAGCAGCGTAGTTGGCAGGGTCGAACACACCGGGGAGCTGTTTTTT
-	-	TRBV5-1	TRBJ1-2	CASSSNLGPGVGYTF	TGCGCCAGCAGCTCGAATCTGGGGCCAGGGGTAGGCTACACCTTC
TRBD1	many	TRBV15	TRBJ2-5	CATSSQDREGETQYF	TGTGCCACCAGCAGCCAAGACAGGGAAGGGGAGACCCAGTACTTC
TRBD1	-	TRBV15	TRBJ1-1	CATSRTGQGFSEAFF	TGTGCCACCAGCAGAACCGGACAGGGGTTCTCTGAAGCCTTCTTT
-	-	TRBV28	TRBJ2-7	CASHGNVDSYEQYF	TGTGCCAGCCACGGGAATGTAGATTCCTACGAGCAGTACTTC
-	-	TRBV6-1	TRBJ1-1	CASRTWGTEAFF	TGTGCCAGCAGGACGTGGGGCACTGAAGCTTTCTTT
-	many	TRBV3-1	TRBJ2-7	CASSQVEWEQYF	TGTGCCAGCAGCCAAGTGGAATGGGAGCAGTACTTC
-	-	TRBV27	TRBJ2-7	CASILDWSYEQYF	TGTGCCAGCATCTTGGACTGGTCCTACGAGCAGTACTTC
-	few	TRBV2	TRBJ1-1	CASSEFTEAFF	TGTGCCAGCAGTGAATTTACTGAAGCTTTCTTT
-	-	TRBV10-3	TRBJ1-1	CATSDRLNTEAFF	TGTGCCACCTCGGACAGACTGAACACTGAAGCTTTCTTT
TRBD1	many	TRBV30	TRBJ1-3	CAWNSGQIGNTIYF	TGTGCCTGGAACTCGGGACAGATAGGAAACACCATATATTTT
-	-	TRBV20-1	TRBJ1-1	CSAREPGTEAFF	TGCAGTGCTAGAGAACCGGGAACTGAAGCTTTCTTT
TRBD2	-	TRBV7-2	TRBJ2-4	CASSLEAGGPKYF	TGTGCCAGCAGCTTAGAAGCGGGAGGGCCGAAGTACTTC
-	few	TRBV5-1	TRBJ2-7	CASSLGEYSTYEQYF	TGCGCCAGCAGCTTGGGGGAGTACTCGACCTACGAGCAGTACTTC
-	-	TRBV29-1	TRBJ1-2	CSVEDLPGPNYGYTF	TGCAGCGTTGAAGATCTGCCAGGTCCAAACTATGGCTACACCTTC
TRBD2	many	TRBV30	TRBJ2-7	CAWSRGSGTVDEQYF	TGTGCCTGGAGTAGAGGAAGCGGGACCGTCGACGAGCAGTACTTC
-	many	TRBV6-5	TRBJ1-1	CASSYSYTGRVEAFF	TGTGCCAGCAGTTACTCATACACGGGGCGGGTTGAAGCTTTCTTT
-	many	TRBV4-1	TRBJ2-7	CASSQDPTSEQYF	TGCGCCAGCAGCCAAGATCCCACTTCCGAGCAGTACTTC
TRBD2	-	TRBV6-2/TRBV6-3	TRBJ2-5	CASSYLAGKETQYF	TGTGCCAGCAGCTACCTAGCGGGTAAAGAGACCCAGTACTTC
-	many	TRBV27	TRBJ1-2	CASSFDRNDYGYTF	TGTGCCAGCAGTTTTGACAGGAACGACTATGGCTACACCTTC
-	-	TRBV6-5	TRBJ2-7	CASSYSRGEQYF	TGTGCCAGCAGTTACTCGCGGGGTGAGCAGTACTTC
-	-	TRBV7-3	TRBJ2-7	CASTPPRSYEQYF	TGTGCCAGCACCCCCCCGCGTTCCTACGAGCAGTACTTC
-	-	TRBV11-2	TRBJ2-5	CASTLRLEGGETQYF	TGTGCCAGCACCCTTCGCCTGGAGGGGGGGGAGACCCAGTACTTC
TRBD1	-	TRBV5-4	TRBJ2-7	CASSKEDRDEQYF	TGTGCCAGCAGCAAAGAAGACAGGGACGAGCAGTACTTC
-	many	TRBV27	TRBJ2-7	CASSDRDTNYEQYF	TGTGCCAGCAGTGACCGGGACACGAACTACGAGCAGTACTTC
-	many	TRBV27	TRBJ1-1	CASSLSFGGGSNTEAFF	TGTGCCAGCAGTTTAAGTTTTGGGGGAGGGTCGAACACTGAAGCTTTCTTT
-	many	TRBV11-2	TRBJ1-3	CASSLEWGNTIYF	TGTGCCAGCAGCTTAGAATGGGGAAACACCATATATTTT
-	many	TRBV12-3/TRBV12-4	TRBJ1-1	CASTPPGGTGAFF	TGTGCCAGCACCCCCCCAGGAGGGACGGGAGCTTTCTTT
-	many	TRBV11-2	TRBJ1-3	CASSPRDSLSSGNTIYF	TGTGCCAGCAGCCCCCGGGACTCCTTGAGCTCTGGAAACACCATATATTTT
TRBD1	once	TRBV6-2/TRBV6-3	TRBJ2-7	CASRKFGQGAYEQYF	TGTGCCAGCAGAAAATTCGGACAGGGGGCCTACGAGCAGTACTTC
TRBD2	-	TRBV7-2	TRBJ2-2	CASSLGGGTTGELFF	TGTGCCAGCAGCCTTGGCGGGGGGACAACCGGGGAGCTGTTTTTT
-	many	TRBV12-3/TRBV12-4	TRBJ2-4	CASSLFGGLEILGKNIQYF	TGTGCCAGCAGTTTATTCGGGGGTTTGGAGATTTTAGGCAAAAACATTCAGTACTTC
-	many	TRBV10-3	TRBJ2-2	CAISPGFTGELFF	TGTGCCATCAGCCCCGGGTTCACCGGGGAGCTGTTTTTT
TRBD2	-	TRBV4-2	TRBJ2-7	CASSQGHKRAGVYEQYF	TGTGCCAGCAGCCAAGGGCATAAACGAGCGGGAGTTTACGAGCAGTACTTC
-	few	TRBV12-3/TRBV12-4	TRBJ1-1	CASSIRDGNTEAFF	TGTGCCAGCAGTATCCGGGACGGGAACACTGAAGCTTTCTTT
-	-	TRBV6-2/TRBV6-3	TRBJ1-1	CASSYGPVGGVLGTEAFF	TGTGCCAGCAGTTACGGGCCGGTCGGGGGTGTATTAGGCACTGAAGCTTTCTTT
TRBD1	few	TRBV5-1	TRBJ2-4	CASSLNRGLAKNIQYF	TGCGCCAGCAGCTTGAACAGGGGCCTAGCCAAAAACATTCAGTACTTC
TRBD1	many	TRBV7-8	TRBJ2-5	CASSLQGVQETQYF	TGTGCCAGCAGCTTACAGGGGGTCCAAGAGACCCAGTACTTC
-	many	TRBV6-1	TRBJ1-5	CASSEVRASFRPQHF	TGTGCCAGCAGTGAAGTAAGGGCATCTTTTAGGCCCCAGCATTTT